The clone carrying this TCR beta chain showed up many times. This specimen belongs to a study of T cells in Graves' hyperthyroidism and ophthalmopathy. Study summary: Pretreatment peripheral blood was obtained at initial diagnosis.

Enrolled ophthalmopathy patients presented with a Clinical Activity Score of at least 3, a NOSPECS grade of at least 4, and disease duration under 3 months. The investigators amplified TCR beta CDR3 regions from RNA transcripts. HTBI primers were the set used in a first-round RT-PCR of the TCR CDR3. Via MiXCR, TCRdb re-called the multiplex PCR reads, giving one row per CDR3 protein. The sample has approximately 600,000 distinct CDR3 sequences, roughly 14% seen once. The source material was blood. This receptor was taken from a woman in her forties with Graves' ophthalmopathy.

The CDR3 DNA reads as TGTGCCAGCTCACCCTCCCGACAGGGGAATGGCTACACCTTC. The encoded protein is CASSPSRQGNGYTF. This chain connects TRBV18 to TRBJ1-2; 8 nucleotides line up with TRBD1. There are 14 residues in the CDR3. The V gene end was trimmed by 3 bases and the J gene end by 6 bases; junction bases not matched to a gene: 6. CDR1 is KGHSH and CDR2 is LQKENI in the germline V gene.